One sample yielded the 14 T cell receptor beta chains listed below, sequenced in a study of blood T cell repertoires in COVID-19. Some clones are missing from TCRdb's copy, which holds only in-frame ones; the method was immunoSEQ multiplex PCR. The sample includes about 160,000 clones, approximately 77% of them seen just once. The sample taken for sequencing was PBMCs or T cells enriched from blood (not recorded which). The source of these receptors is a man in his sixties who had recovered from COVID-19.

This rearrangement joins TRBV9 to TRBJ1-1; D gene uncertain. This CDR3 comprises 14 residues. Germline values: CDR1 SGDLS, CDR2 YYNGEE. Trimming took 0 bases from V and 2 from J, leaving 8 bases between them. The CDR3 DNA reads TGTGCCAGCAGCGTAGGATCGGTCAACACTGAAGCTTTCTTT. Amino acids: CASSVGSVNTEAFF.

The rearrangement joins TRBV7-9 to TRBJ2-4; D is perhaps TRBD2 (6 bases). Germline CDR1 is SEHNR and CDR2 is FQNEAQ (reference sequence). Trimming took off 5 bases at V and 0 bases at J, with 11 bases between the two ends. There are 15 residues in the CDR3. Written as DNA, the CDR3 is TGTGCCAGCAGCCGCGGGGCAATAGCCAAAAACATTCAGTACTTC. Protein product: CASSRGAIAKNIQYF.

The chain combines TRBV6-5 with TRBJ2-5, with TRBD2 as a possible D gene (6 bases). This CDR3 contains 15 residues. Germline CDR1 and CDR2: MNHEY and SVGAGI. Trimming took off 6 bases at V and 0 bases at J, with 14 bases between the two ends. CDR3: CASRSWREHQETQYF. The DNA for the CDR3 is TGTGCCAGCAGATCCTGGCGGGAACACCAAGAGACCCAGTACTTC.

CDR3 nucleotide sequence: TGTGCCAGCAGCGTAGGCCTAGCGGGGGGTTTGGAGACCCAGTACTTC. This sequence encodes CASSVGLAGGLETQYF. The chain is built from TRBV9 and TRBJ2-5; TRBD2 aligns across 11 bases. The CDR3 sequence is 16 residues long. Germline CDR1 SGDLS, CDR2 YYNGEE. J was trimmed by 5 bases and V by 0 bases; bases with no gene match: 6.

In this sample, this clone turned up once. CDR3 loop: CASTDTAETQYF. In DNA form, the CDR3 reads TGTGCCAGCACGGACACCGCGGAGACCCAGTACTTC. The gene calls are TRBV28 and TRBJ2-5; a possible D gene is TRBD1 (5 bases). Germline CDR1 reads MDHEN; CDR2 reads SYDVKM. The ends were cut back, 7 bases at V and 5 bases at J, with 11 bases in the middle. This CDR3 has 12 residues.

The V gene is TRBV29-1, the J gene TRBJ2-7, with 14 bases identical to TRBD2. V gave up 4 bases and J gave up 4 bases; unmatched junction bases: 9. Germline lookup yields CDR1 SQVTM and CDR2 ANQGSEA. This CDR3 comprises 16 residues. The CDR3 nucleotides are TGCAGCGTTGCCGGGGGACTAGCGGGAGAAGGTTACGAGCAGTACTTC. Residues: CSVAGGLAGEGYEQYF.

V usage is TRBV25-1 and J usage is TRBJ1-3, with D possibly being TRBD1 (5 bases). The ends were cut back, 6 bases at V and 0 bases at J, with 15 bases in the middle. This CDR3 region has 16 residues. Germline-derived CDR1 and CDR2 are MGHDK and SYGVNS. CDR3: CASSAGLANSGNTIYF. The DNA for the CDR3 is TGTGCCAGCAGCGCAGGGTTGGCTAACTCTGGAAACACCATATATTTT. Complete variable domain (other parts from reference TRBV25-1 and TRBJ1-3): EADIYQTPRYLVIGTGKKITLECSQTMGHDKMYWYQQDPGMELHLIHYSYGVNSTEKGDLSSESTVSRIRTEHFPLTLESARPSHTSQYLCASSAGLANSGNTIYFGEGSWLTVV.

This rearrangement joins TRBV28 to TRBJ2-1, with a weak D call TRBD2 (6 bases). V gave up 6 bases and J gave up 6 bases, with 21 bases separating them. The V gene's germline CDR1 is MDHEN and CDR2 SYDVKM. The CDR3 extends over 16 amino acids. The CDR3 nucleotides read TGTGCCAGCAGCCCACCGGGTTCCGGGACTTTCAATGAGCAGTTCTTC. As protein: CASSPPGSGTFNEQFF.

Here the CDR3 reads CASSRRLAGHYNEQFF. For the CDR3, the DNA is TGTGCCAGCAGCCGAAGACTAGCGGGACACTACAATGAGCAGTTCTTC. The V call is TRBV3-1 (or the pseudogene TRBV3-2), the J call TRBJ2-1; 11 bases match TRBD2. V trimming: 4 bases; J trimming: 3 bases; junction bases outside the gene matches: 5. The CDR3 length is 16 residues. CDR1 is LGHDT, CDR2 YNNKEL, per germline (reference sequence).

The chain uses TRBV12-3 or TRBV12-4 and TRBJ2-7; the D gene is possibly TRBD2 (6 bases). The CDR3 totals 13 residues. V lost 6 bases and J 5 bases, leaving 14 bases between the germline ends. The CDR3 here is CASSRGGADEQYF. In DNA form, the CDR3 reads TGTGCCAGCAGCCGAGGAGGGGCCGACGAGCAGTACTTC.

The V call is TRBV30, the J call TRBJ1-2; TRBD1 is a possible D gene (5 bases). The CDR3 loop spans 12 amino acids. Germline V gene lookup returns CDR1 GTSNPN and CDR2 SVGIG (reference sequence). Between the trimmed V and J ends, which lost 6 bases and 6 bases, there was a span of 14 bases. The CDR3 region has the DNA TGTGCCTGTATCCTCAGGGTTGATGGCTACACCTTC. It is translated as CACILRVDGYTF.

V and J are TRBV5-4 and TRBJ2-5, with a tentative D call TRBD2 (5 bases). Germline V gene sequence: CDR1 SGHNT, CDR2 YYREEE (reference sequence). V was cut by 4 bases and J by 2 bases, with 12 bases left in between. This CDR3 is 14 amino acids long. Written as DNA, the CDR3 is TGTGCCAGCAGCCCTCCGGGGATACAAGAGACCCAGTACTTC. Translation gives CASSPPGIQETQYF.

The chain recombines TRBV14 with TRBJ2-7, with D hard to call. CDR1 and CDR2 (germline): SGHDN, FVKESK. This CDR3 has 13 residues. Between the trimmed V and J ends, which lost 1 base and 2 bases, there was a span of 6 bases. This chain's CDR3 is CASSQGRTYEQYF. The CDR3 nucleotides are TGTGCCAGCAGCCAAGGTCGTACCTACGAGCAGTACTTC. Filled out from reference TRBV14 and TRBJ2-7, the complete variable domain reads EAGVTQFPSHSVIEKGQTVTLRCDPISGHDNLYWYRRVMGKEIKFLLHFVKESKQDESGMPNNRFLAERTGGTYSTLKVQPAELEDSGVYFCASSQGRTYEQYFGPGTRLTVT.

The chain has TRBV5-6 and TRBJ2-3; 7 bases fit TRBD2. CDR1 and CDR2 from the germline V gene are SGHDT and YYEEEE. With 2 bases clipped from V and 0 bases from J, the junction kept 3 bases outside the gene matches. The CDR3 contains 15 residues. As DNA, the CDR3 is TGTGCCAGCAGCTTTGAAGCGGGAAGCACAGATACGCAGTATTTT. Its translation: CASSFEAGSTDTQYF.